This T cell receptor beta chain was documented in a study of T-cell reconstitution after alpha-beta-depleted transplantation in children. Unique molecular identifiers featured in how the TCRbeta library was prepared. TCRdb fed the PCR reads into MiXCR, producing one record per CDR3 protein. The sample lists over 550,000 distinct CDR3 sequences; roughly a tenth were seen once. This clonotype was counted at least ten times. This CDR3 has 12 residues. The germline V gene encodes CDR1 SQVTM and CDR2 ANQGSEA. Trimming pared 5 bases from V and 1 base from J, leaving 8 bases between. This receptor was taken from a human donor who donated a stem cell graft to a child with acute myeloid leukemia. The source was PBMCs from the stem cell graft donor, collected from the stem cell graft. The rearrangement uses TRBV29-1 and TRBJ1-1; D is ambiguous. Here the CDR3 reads CSVTRSNTEAFF. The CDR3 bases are TGCAGCGTTACCCGCTCGAACACTGAAGCTTTCTTT.